This TCR beta chain was sequenced during a study of spatial heterogeneity in lung cancer. Each TCR cDNA molecule carried a unique molecular identifier. TCRdb recomputed calls from the 5' RACE reads with MiXCR, one row per CDR3 protein. The sample lists around 50,000 distinct CDR3 sequences, about 7.4% occurring once. This clonotype was seen a few times. Time point reported: sample taken at primary tumor resection. Extraction of whole RNA from tumor, nontumor lung or frozen PBMC preceded unsorted sequencing. Samples came from 72 TRACERx patients with untreated early-stage lung cancer. CDR3 length: 13 amino acids. The V gene lost 0 bases and the J gene lost 5 bases, with 10 bases spanning the gap. Germline CDR1 reads DFQATT; CDR2 reads SNEGSKA (reference sequence).

The clonotype originates from a female donor with early-stage non-small cell lung cancer. The J gene is TRBJ1-1, the V gene TRBV20-1; D not certain. Source: PBMCs, taken at surgery. The CDR3 loop reads CSARDSSATEAFF. As DNA, the CDR3 is TGCAGTGCTAGAGATAGCTCGGCTACTGAAGCTTTCTTT.